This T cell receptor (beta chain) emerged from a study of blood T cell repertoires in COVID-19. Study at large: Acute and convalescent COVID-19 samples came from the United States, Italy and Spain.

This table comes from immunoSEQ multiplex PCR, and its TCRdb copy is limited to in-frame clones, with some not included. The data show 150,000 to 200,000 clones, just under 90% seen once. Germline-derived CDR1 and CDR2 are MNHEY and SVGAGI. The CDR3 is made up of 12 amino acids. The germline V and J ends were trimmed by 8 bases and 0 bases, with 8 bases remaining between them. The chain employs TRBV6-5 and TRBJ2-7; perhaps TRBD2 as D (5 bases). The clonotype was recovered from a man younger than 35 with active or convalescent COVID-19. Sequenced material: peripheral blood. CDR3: CASRRSSYEQYF. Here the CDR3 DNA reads TGTGCCAGCCGGAGGAGCTCCTACGAGCAGTACTTC.